The source of this T cell receptor (beta chain) is a study of blood T cell repertoires in COVID-19. Clones were read by immunoSEQ multiplex PCR, and TCRdb kept only the in-frame ones, dropping some. The sample records over 250,000 clones, 70% to 75% being singletons. CDR1 and CDR2 (germline): LNHNV, YYDKDF (reference sequence). V was clipped by 1 base and J by 4 bases; unmatched bases: 6. The CDR3 has 15 residues. This chain connects TRBV15 to TRBJ2-7, with 8 positions matching TRBD1. The sample was peripheral blood. The source of this sequence is a woman over 75 with acute or convalescent COVID-19. CDR3 nucleotides: TGTGCCACCAGCAGAGTCGGCAGGGGGCTATACGAGCAGTACTTC. As protein: CATSRVGRGLYEQYF.